Shown below are 6 T cell receptor beta chains from a single sample sequenced in a study of blood T cell repertoires in COVID-19. This table comes from immunoSEQ multiplex PCR, and its TCRdb copy is limited to in-frame clones, with some not included. The data hold some 240,000 clones, with 84% observed a single time. Sequenced sample: peripheral blood. The receptors shown here come from a woman in her forties who had recovered from COVID-19.

The chain employs TRBV18 and TRBJ1-1; 11 bases are a match to TRBD1. Germline V gene sequence: CDR1 KGHSH, CDR2 LQKENI. The CDR3 length is 17 residues. V shed 1 base, J shed 5 bases, and the junction held 9 bases outside the gene matches. CDR3 in DNA: TGTGCCAGCTCACCACGGGGGACAGGGGGACCCAATACTGAAGCTTTCTTT. Its translation: CASSPRGTGGPNTEAFF.

The rearrangement joins TRBV7-2 to TRBJ2-3, with no clear D. This CDR3 contains 14 residues. V was shortened by 5 bases and J by 6 bases, with 15 bases between the two germline ends. The germline V gene encodes CDR1 SGHTA and CDR2 FQGNSA. The CDR3 DNA reads as TGTGCCAGCAGCCAACTACCGGGTGTCGATACGCAGTATTTT. It encodes CASSQLPGVDTQYF.

This clone was detected once. The chain joins TRBV5-1 to TRBJ2-3, with 10 bases that match TRBD1. J was trimmed by 1 base and V by 4 bases; bases with no gene match: 3. The CDR3 length is 15 residues. Germline CDR1 reads SGHRS; CDR2 reads YFSETQ. CDR3 sequence reads: CASSLGQGRTDTQYF. The CDR3 bases are TGCGCCAGCAGCCTGGGACAGGGGCGCACAGATACGCAGTATTTT.

This chain uses TRBV4-3 with TRBJ2-1; maybe TRBD1 (5 bases). V was cut by 1 base and J by 4 bases, with 11 bases left in between. This CDR3 contains 15 residues. Germline V gene sequence: CDR1 LGHNA, CDR2 YSLEER. CDR3 DNA sequence: TGCGCCAGCAGCCAAGCAGTGACAGATTACAATGAGCAGTTCTTC. This encodes CASSQAVTDYNEQFF.

The chain couples TRBV6-5 to TRBJ1-1; no reliable D call. The CDR3 contains 13 residues. V lost 8 bases and J lost 3, with 13 bases in between. Germline loops: CDR1 MNHEY, CDR2 SVGAGI. The CDR3 sequence: CASFREVDTEAFF. The CDR3, as DNA: TGTGCCAGCTTTCGGGAGGTAGACACTGAAGCTTTCTTT.

This rearrangement joins TRBV2 to TRBJ1-1; D may be TRBD1 (6 bases). From germline, CDR1 is SNHLY and CDR2 FYNNEI. V was trimmed by 4 bases and J by 4 bases, leaving 10 bases between them. CDR3 size: 13 residues. The chain's CDR3 is CASSGQVFTEAFF. The CDR3 DNA follows: TGTGCCAGCAGTGGACAGGTGTTCACTGAAGCTTTCTTT. Drawing the rest from reference TRBV2 and TRBJ1-1, the complete variable domain is EPEVTQTPSHQVTQMGQEVILRCVPISNHLYFYWYRQILGQKVEFLVSFYNNEISEKSEIFDDQFSVERPDGSNFTLKIRSTKLEDSAMYFCASSGQVFTEAFFGQGTRLTVV.